This T cell receptor beta chain was documented in a study of cytomegalovirus exposure and HLA in healthy donors. The count of this clone is one. Its antigen remains unknown. V was clipped by 4 bases and J by 5 bases; unmatched bases: 7. CDR1 and CDR2 (germline): MNHEY, SVGAGI. CDR3 size: 16 residues. Study outcomes and limitations: In an earlier analysis, in roughly 600 donors, most V segments appeared productive either ~90% or ~30% of the time. TRBV6-2, TRBV6-3 and some other V segments were excluded as indistinguishable. For TCR beta chains, V- and J-gene trimming was later linked to a missense DCLRE1C variant.

Primers: 60 Vbeta forward and 13 Jbeta reverse. Sequenced by immunoSEQ multiplex PCR; TCRdb stores in-frame clones only, minus some. The data hold about 180,000 clones, with 76% observed a single time. The chain has TRBV6-5 and TRBJ2-3; the match to TRBD2 covers 12 bases. Source material: PBMCs. The origin of this receptor is a young man in good health and CMV-seronegative. The CDR3 DNA reads as TGTGCCAGCAGTTTCCGACTAGCGGGGGTGAAAGATACGCAGTATTTT. Amino acid sequence: CASSFRLAGVKDTQYF.